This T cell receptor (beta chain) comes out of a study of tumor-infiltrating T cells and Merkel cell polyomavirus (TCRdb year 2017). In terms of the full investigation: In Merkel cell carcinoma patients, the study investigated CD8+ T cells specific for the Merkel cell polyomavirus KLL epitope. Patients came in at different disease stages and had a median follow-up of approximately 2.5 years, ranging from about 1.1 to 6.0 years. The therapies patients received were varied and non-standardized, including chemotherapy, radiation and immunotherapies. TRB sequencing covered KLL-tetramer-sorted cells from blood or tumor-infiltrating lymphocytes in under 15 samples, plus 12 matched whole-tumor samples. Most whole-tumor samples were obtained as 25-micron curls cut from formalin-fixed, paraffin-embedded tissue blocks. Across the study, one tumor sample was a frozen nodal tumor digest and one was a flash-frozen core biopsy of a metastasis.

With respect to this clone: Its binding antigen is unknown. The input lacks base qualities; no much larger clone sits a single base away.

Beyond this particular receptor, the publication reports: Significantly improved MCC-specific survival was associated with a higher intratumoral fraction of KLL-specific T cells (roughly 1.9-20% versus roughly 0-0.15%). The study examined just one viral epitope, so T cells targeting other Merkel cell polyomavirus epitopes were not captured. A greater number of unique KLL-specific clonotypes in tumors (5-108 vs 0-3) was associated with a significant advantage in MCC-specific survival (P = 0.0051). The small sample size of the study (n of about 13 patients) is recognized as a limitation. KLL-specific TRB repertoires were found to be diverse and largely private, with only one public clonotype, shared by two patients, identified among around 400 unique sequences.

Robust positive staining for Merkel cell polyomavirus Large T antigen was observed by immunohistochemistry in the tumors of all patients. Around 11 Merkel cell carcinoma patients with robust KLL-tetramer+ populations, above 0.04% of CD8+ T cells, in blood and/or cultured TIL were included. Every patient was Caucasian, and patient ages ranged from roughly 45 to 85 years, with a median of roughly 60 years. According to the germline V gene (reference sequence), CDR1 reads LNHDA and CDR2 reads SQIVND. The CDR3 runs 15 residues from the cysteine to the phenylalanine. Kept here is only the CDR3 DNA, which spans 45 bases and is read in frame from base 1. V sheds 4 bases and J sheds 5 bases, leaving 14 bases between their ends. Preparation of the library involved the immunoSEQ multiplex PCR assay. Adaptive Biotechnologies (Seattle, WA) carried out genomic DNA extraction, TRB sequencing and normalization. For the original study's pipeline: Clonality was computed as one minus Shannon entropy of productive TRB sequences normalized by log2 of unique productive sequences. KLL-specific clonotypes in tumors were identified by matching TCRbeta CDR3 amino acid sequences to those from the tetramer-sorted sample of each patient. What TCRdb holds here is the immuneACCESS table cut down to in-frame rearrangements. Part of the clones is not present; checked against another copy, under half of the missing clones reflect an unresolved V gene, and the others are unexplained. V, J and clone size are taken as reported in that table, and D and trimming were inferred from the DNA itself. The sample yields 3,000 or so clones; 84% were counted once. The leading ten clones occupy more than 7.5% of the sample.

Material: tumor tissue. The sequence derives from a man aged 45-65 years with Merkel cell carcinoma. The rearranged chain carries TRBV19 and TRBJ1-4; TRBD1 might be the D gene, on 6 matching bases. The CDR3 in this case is CASSTQGHRNEKLFF. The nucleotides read TGTGCCAGTAGTACACAGGGTCACAGGAATGAAAAACTGTTTTTT.